The present entry profiles one T cell receptor (beta chain) with its context. As yet, its antigen is unknown. The data stem from a study of vaccination and CD4 T cells after COVID-19. Across the study: Taking of post-vaccine samples occurred a median approximately 72 days after dose two (range 14 to 241). Overlapping spike pools from SARS-CoV-2 and HCoV-NL63, HCoV-OC43 and HCoV-229E served as culture stimuli.

V lost 8 bases and J 3 bases, leaving 10 bases between the germline ends. The CDR3 covers 11 residues. Per germline, CDR1 DFQATT and CDR2 SNEGSKA (reference sequence). CD4+ T cells that had been cultured provided DNA sequenced with the Oncomine TCR Beta short-read assay. The genomic DNA was obtained from cultured CD4+ T cells by extraction with the QIAamp micro DNA kit. MiXCR, applied by TCRdb to the PCR reads, yields one record per CDR3 protein. Here the sample spans approximately 8,800 distinct CDR3 sequences, roughly 57% being singletons. Treatment here: roughly nine-day PBMC culture with coronavirus spike peptide pools or control peptides (ViraFEST assay). Once cultured 9 to 11 days, CD4+ T cells underwent isolation by negative selection.

The specimen sequenced was CD4+ T cells from blood, cultured in vitro. The clonotype was recovered from a human donor who had recovered from COVID-19. The genes are TRBV20-1 and TRBJ2-5, with D possibly TRBD2 on 6 matching bases. The CDR3 DNA reads TGCAGTCCCATAGCGGAAGAGACCCAGTACTTC. Its protein product is CSPIAEETQYF.